The 10 T cell receptor beta chains reported below all come from one sample, sequenced in a study of T cell responses to AZD1222 COVID-19 vaccine. Method: immunoSEQ multiplex PCR; TCRdb's copy keeps in-frame clones and lacks some. The sample has 90,000 to 95,000 clones, approximately 90% seen once; the top ten hold around 10%. The material was peripheral blood, obtained 28 days after the second AZD1222 dose. These TCRs come from an adult who received the AZD1222 COVID-19 vaccine.

The DNA for the CDR3 is TGTGCCAGCAGTTTATCAGGACAGGGGACCAATCAGCCCCAGCATTTT. Protein sequence: CASSLSGQGTNQPQHF. V usage is TRBV27 and J usage is TRBJ1-5; 9 positions match TRBD1. Trimming at V came to 0 bases and at J to 3 bases, leaving 3 bases not matched to a gene. Germline CDR1 reads MNHEY; CDR2 reads SMNVEV (reference sequence). This CDR3 comprises 16 residues.

The chain employs TRBV12-3 or TRBV12-4 and TRBJ1-3; D not certain. V was shortened by 4 bases and J by 0 bases, with 4 bases between the two germline ends. The CDR3 loop spans 13 amino acids. CDR3 in amino acids: CASSYGSGNTIYF. The CDR3 nucleotides are TGTGCCAGCAGTTACGGCTCTGGAAACACCATATATTTT.

V is TRBV4-1 and J is TRBJ1-3; tentatively, D is TRBD1 (6 bases). Trimming took 0 bases from V and 9 from J, leaving 6 bases between them. Germline lookup yields CDR1 MGHRA and CDR2 YSYEKL. CDR3 length: 12 amino acids. The CDR3 sequence is CASSQEGGTIYF. CDR3 DNA sequence: TGCGCCAGCAGCCAAGAAGGGGGCACCATATATTTT.

The CDR3 nucleotides are TGTGCCAGCAGCGAGACAGGGGCAGACACCATATATTTT. This encodes CASSETGADTIYF. The V and J genes are TRBV5-8 and TRBJ1-3; 8 bases are a match to TRBD1. The CDR3 spans 13 residues. V shed 4 bases and J 8 bases; nucleotides not matched to a gene: 5. The germline gives CDR1 SGHTS, CDR2 YDEGEE.

J is TRBJ1-5 and V is TRBV18, with D possibly matching TRBD1 (6 bases). V was shortened by 2 bases and J by 4 bases, with 9 bases between the two germline ends. From germline, CDR1 is KGHSH and CDR2 LQKENI. The CDR3 runs to 14 residues. The CDR3 region is CASSPADSNQPQHF. The CDR3 DNA reads as TGTGCCAGCTCACCAGCGGACAGTAATCAGCCCCAGCATTTT.

The CDR3 DNA follows: TGTGCCAGCAGCTCCTCCGGGGTTGCGTACGAGCAGTACTTC. It codes for CASSSSGVAYEQYF. The rearrangement uses TRBV6-5 and TRBJ2-7, with D possibly TRBD2 on 5 matching bases. The CDR3 runs to 14 residues. The germline V gene has CDR1 MNHEY and CDR2 SVGAGI. Between the trimmed V and J ends, which lost 6 bases and 4 bases, there was a span of 16 bases.

The chain combines TRBV6-5 with TRBJ2-1, with a weak D call TRBD2 (5 bases). This CDR3 has 15 amino acids. Germline CDR1 is MNHEY and CDR2 is SVGAGI. Trimming removed 7 bases at V and 0 bases at J, with 13 bases between. The CDR3, as DNA: TGTGCCAGCACCCCACTAGTGTACTCCTACAATGAGCAGTTCTTC. Translating gives CASTPLVYSYNEQFF.

The gene calls are TRBV19 and TRBJ1-3, with D unresolved. The V gene lost 6 bases and the J gene lost 0 bases, with 12 bases spanning the gap. The CDR3 consists of 15 residues. Germline V gene sequence: CDR1 LNHDA, CDR2 SQIVND (reference sequence). CDR3 sequence reads: CASSPSTSSGNTIYF. The CDR3 coding sequence is TGTGCCAGTAGCCCCTCTACAAGCTCTGGAAACACCATATATTTT.

The rearrangement links TRBV9 to TRBJ2-1, with 8 bases identical to TRBD1. Per germline, CDR1 SGDLS and CDR2 YYNGEE. The CDR3 has 16 amino acids. The V and J ends lost 0 bases and 5 bases, in that order; junction bases with no gene match: 7. CDR3: CASSVAVQGADNEQFF. In DNA form, the CDR3 reads TGTGCCAGCAGCGTAGCTGTCCAGGGGGCCGACAATGAGCAGTTCTTC. The variable domain in full, with the rest retrieved from reference TRBV9 and TRBJ2-1, is DSGVTQTPKHLITATGQRVTLRCSPRSGDLSVYWYQQSLDQGLQFLIQYYNGEERAKGNILERFSAQQFPDLHSELNLSSLELGDSALYFCASSVAVQGADNEQFFGPGTRLTVL.

The chain combines TRBV29-1 with TRBJ2-7; 7 bases match TRBD1. This CDR3 has 16 residues. J was trimmed by 4 bases and V by 6 bases; bases with no gene match: 18. Looked up from germline, CDR1 is SQVTM and CDR2 is ANQGSEA. CDR3 in DNA: TGCAGCGTCCGAGATCGGGACAGCCCCTGGGGTTACGAGCAGTACTTC. Its translation: CSVRDRDSPWGYEQYF.